The T cell receptor beta chain under discussion was sequenced for a study of T-cell reconstitution after alpha-beta-depleted transplantation in children. Trimming took 7 bases from V and 2 from J, leaving 19 bases between them. Looked up from germline, CDR1 is SGHRS and CDR2 is YFSETQ. There are 15 residues in the CDR3. TCRbeta library preparation incorporated unique molecular identifiers. TCRdb redid the calling of the PCR reads with MiXCR, one entry per CDR3 protein. The table lists 330,000 or so distinct CDR3 sequences, over 9% of them singletons, with more than 2% in the top ten. The input for sequencing was PBMCs from the stem cell graft donor, taken from the stem cell graft. J is TRBJ2-7 and V is TRBV5-1, with D perhaps being TRBD1 or TRBD2 (7 bases each). This sequence originates from a human donor who donated a stem cell graft to a child with acute lymphoblastic leukemia. The chain's CDR3 is CASDPTGEGTYEQYF. CDR3 in DNA: TGCGCCAGCGACCCCACAGGGGAGGGTACCTACGAGCAGTACTTC.